Below, 9 T cell receptor beta chains from the same sample are listed, as sequenced in a study of T-cell memory formation after mild COVID-19. In TCRdb, the 5' RACE reads were re-called with MiXCR into one record per CDR3 protein. The sample lists more than 300,000 distinct CDR3 sequences, roughly an eighth occurring once. Material: PBMCs or a T cell subset sorted from them (not recorded which). The receptors derive from a man younger than 35 who had mild COVID-19 (a few samples of this study predate the infection). Cell type and time point are not known.

This clonotype was seen more than once but under ten times. This chain connects TRBV29-1 to TRBJ1-2; perhaps TRBD1 as D (5 bases). The V end lost 4 bases, the J end lost 6 bases, and 18 bases lay between the germline ends. Germline CDR1 is SQVTM and CDR2 is ANQGSEA. The CDR3 length is 14 residues. The CDR3 sequence: CSVVWGRTGNGYTF. DNA for the CDR3: TGCAGCGTTGTATGGGGACGGACGGGGAATGGCTACACCTTC. Full variable domain (missing parts from reference TRBV29-1 and TRBJ1-2): SAVISQKPSRDICQRGTSLTIQCQVDSQVTMMFWYRQQPGQSLTLIATANQGSEATYESGFVIDKFPISRPNLTFSTLTVSNMSPEDSSIYLCSVVWGRTGNGYTFGSGTRLTVV.

The V call is TRBV9, the J call TRBJ2-1, with D unresolved. Trimming cost V 4 bases and J 7 bases, with 12 bases left between them. Germline CDR1 is SGDLS and CDR2 is YYNGEE. CDR3 length: 13 residues. This CDR3 reads CASSPRRVNEQFF. The DNA of the CDR3 is TGTGCCAGCAGCCCGAGAAGGGTAAATGAGCAGTTCTTC.

The chain carries TRBV12-3 or TRBV12-4 and TRBJ2-1, with D possibly matching TRBD1 (5 bases). Trimming removed 8 bases from V and 7 bases from J, with 6 bases in between. CDR3 length: 10 residues. The DNA of the CDR3 is TGTGCCAGCCAGGGAAATGAGCAGTTCTTC. Its translation is CASQGNEQFF.

This clonotype was seen at least ten times. V is TRBV20-1 and J is TRBJ2-3, with 9 bases fitting TRBD2. Germline V gene lookup returns CDR1 DFQATT and CDR2 SNEGSKA (reference sequence). The CDR3 has 15 amino acids. After removal of 0 bases from V and 5 bases from J, the junction contained 6 bases not matched to a gene. The CDR3 protein is CSARDVLAGLDTQYF. In nucleotides, the CDR3 is TGCAGTGCTAGAGATGTCCTAGCGGGGTTAGATACGCAGTATTTT.

The chain employs TRBV3-1 and TRBJ1-1, with 8 bases fitting TRBD1. V trimming: 4 bases; J trimming: 3 bases; junction bases outside the gene matches: 4. This CDR3 region has 14 residues. Per germline, CDR1 LGHDT and CDR2 YNNKEL (reference sequence). CDR3: CASSPRDRYTEAFF. The CDR3 DNA is TGTGCCAGCAGCCCCCGGGACAGGTACACTGAAGCTTTCTTT.

This sequence joins TRBV27 and TRBJ2-5, with 7 bases fitting TRBD2. CDR3 length: 17 residues. Germline V gene lookup returns CDR1 MNHEY and CDR2 SMNVEV (reference sequence). The junction had 17 bases not matched to a gene; V was cut back by 5 bases and J by 5 bases. The CDR3 coding sequence is TGTGCCAGCAGTCACGGTCCCGGGACTAACCCATGGGAGACCCAGTACTTC. It is translated as CASSHGPGTNPWETQYF.

The V call is TRBV7-2, the J call TRBJ2-1; D perhaps matches TRBD2 (6 bases). Germline V CDR1 and CDR2: SGHTA, FQGNSA. The CDR3 totals 18 residues. V lost 5 bases and J lost 0, with 20 bases in between. DNA for the CDR3: TGTGCCAGCAGCCCGGGGAGGTCCAAATTTCGCTCCTACAATGAGCAGTTCTTC. Encoded protein: CASSPGRSKFRSYNEQFF.

This clonotype was counted between two and nine times. This chain connects TRBV18 to TRBJ2-7; possibly TRBD1 for D (6 bases). V shed 1 base and J shed 3 bases, with 13 bases lying between them. Germline CDR1 is KGHSH and CDR2 is LQKENI. The length of the CDR3 is 15 residues. CDR3 region: CASSPQGRGRYEQYF. DNA for the CDR3: TGTGCCAGCTCACCACAGGGCAGGGGACGCTACGAGCAGTACTTC.

This clonotype was seen only a few times. The chain links TRBV11-2 to TRBJ2-7; D is tentatively TRBD1 or TRBD2 (5 bases each). The V and J ends lost 6 bases and 3 bases respectively, with 12 bases between them. The CDR3 has 13 residues. Germline V gene sequence: CDR1 SGHAT, CDR2 FQNNGV. CDR3 DNA sequence: TGTGCCAGCAGTTGGGACGGCTACTACGAGCAGTACGTC. This gives the protein CASSWDGYYEQYV.